Listed below are T cell receptor beta chains from one sample, sequenced in a study of T-cell memory formation after mild COVID-19. TCRdb processed the 5' RACE reads anew with MiXCR; each CDR3 protein has one entry. The data show fewer than 250,000 distinct CDR3 sequences, less than 20% seen once. Sequencing was done on a sample of PBMCs or a T cell subset sorted from them (not recorded which). All receptors derive from an adult woman who had mild COVID-19 (a few samples of this study predate the infection). Cell type and time point are not known. Both conserved end residues are part of each CDR3. D genes are given only for firm matches. Part of the rows lack a size; the others show once, few, many or a class for expanded clones.

d_gene: .
v_gene: TRBV6-5
j_gene: TRBJ1-1
abundance: few
CDR3nt: TGTGCCAGCAGCCCACAGGGAGGGACTGAAGCTTTCTTT
CDR3aa: CASSPQGGTEAFF

d_gene: TRBD2
v_gene: TRBV20-1
j_gene: TRBJ2-7
abundance: .
CDR3nt: TGCAGTGCTAGCGGTTCTAGCGGGAGGGCCTACGAGCAGTACTTC
CDR3aa: CSASGSSGRAYEQYF

d_gene: .
v_gene: TRBV4-2
j_gene: TRBJ2-2
abundance: many
CDR3nt: TGTGCCAGCAGCCAAGACCCTCCAATCGGGGAGCTGTTTTTT
CDR3aa: CASSQDPPIGELFF

d_gene: .
v_gene: TRBV20-1
j_gene: TRBJ1-2
abundance: .
CDR3nt: TGCAGTGCTCGGCTGAGAGGAGGGAGCCTCTATGGCTACACCTTC
CDR3aa: CSARLRGGSLYGYTF

d_gene: .
v_gene: TRBV7-2
j_gene: TRBJ1-1
abundance: .
CDR3nt: TGTGCCAGCAGCTTCGGTGAGAACACTGAAGCTTTCTTT
CDR3aa: CASSFGENTEAFF

d_gene: .
v_gene: TRBV7-2
j_gene: TRBJ2-3
abundance: many
CDR3nt: TGTGCCAGCAGCTTAGCCAGAGAGGATACGCAGTATTTT
CDR3aa: CASSLAREDTQYF

d_gene: .
v_gene: TRBV3-1
j_gene: TRBJ2-5
abundance: .
CDR3nt: TGTGCCAGCAGCCAAGAGGGGCGCCGGACCCAGTACTTC
CDR3aa: CASSQEGRRTQYF

d_gene: .
v_gene: TRBV5-1
j_gene: TRBJ2-6
abundance: few
CDR3nt: TGCGCCAGCACCGGTGGGGTTTCTGGGGCCAACGTCCTGACTTTC
CDR3aa: CASTGGVSGANVLTF

d_gene: .
v_gene: TRBV12-3/TRBV12-4
j_gene: TRBJ2-1
abundance: few
CDR3nt: TGTGCCAGCAGCTTTTATAGAGCGGAATCGGATGAGCAGTTCTTC
CDR3aa: CASSFYRAESDEQFF

d_gene: TRBD2
v_gene: TRBV4-1
j_gene: TRBJ2-1
abundance: .
CDR3nt: TGCGCCAGCAGCCAAGGCTCGACAGCGGGGGGGATCAATGAGCAGTTCTTC
CDR3aa: CASSQGSTAGGINEQFF

d_gene: .
v_gene: TRBV4-3
j_gene: TRBJ2-3
abundance: .
CDR3nt: TGCGCCAGCAGCCAGGGACCCAACACAGATACGCAGTATTTT
CDR3aa: CASSQGPNTDTQYF

d_gene: .
v_gene: TRBV20-1
j_gene: TRBJ2-7
abundance: .
CDR3nt: TGCAGTGCTAGAAGCGGGTCAGCTTCCTACGAGCAGTACTTC
CDR3aa: CSARSGSASYEQYF

d_gene: TRBD1
v_gene: TRBV12-3/TRBV12-4
j_gene: TRBJ2-3
abundance: .
CDR3nt: TGTGCCAGCACCCTACAGGGGTACACAGATACGCAGTATTTT
CDR3aa: CASTLQGYTDTQYF

d_gene: .
v_gene: TRBV6-4
j_gene: TRBJ2-1
abundance: few
CDR3nt: TGTGCCAGCAGTGACTCCTTTAAGGGGAGTGAGCAGTTCTTC
CDR3aa: CASSDSFKGSEQFF

d_gene: TRBD2
v_gene: TRBV7-9
j_gene: TRBJ2-7
abundance: .
CDR3nt: TGTGCCAGCAGCTCCCCCTGGACTAGCGGGAGCCACGAGCAGTACTTC
CDR3aa: CASSSPWTSGSHEQYF

d_gene: TRBD1
v_gene: TRBV28
j_gene: TRBJ2-7
abundance: .
CDR3nt: TGTGCCAGCAGTATAAGACAGGGAGAGTTCGAGCAGTACTTC
CDR3aa: CASSIRQGEFEQYF

d_gene: .
v_gene: TRBV12-3/TRBV12-4
j_gene: TRBJ1-2
abundance: .
CDR3nt: TGTGCCAGCAGTCTCCGGGGATATAACTATGGCTACACCTTC
CDR3aa: CASSLRGYNYGYTF

d_gene: .
v_gene: TRBV7-8
j_gene: TRBJ2-5
abundance: many
CDR3nt: TGTGCCAGCAGCTTAGTCCTGTCACGAGTAGAGACCCAGTACTTC
CDR3aa: CASSLVLSRVETQYF

d_gene: .
v_gene: TRBV18
j_gene: TRBJ1-1
abundance: .
CDR3nt: TGTGCCAGCTCACCACCCGAACGGGGGAACACTGAAGCTTTCTTT
CDR3aa: CASSPPERGNTEAFF

d_gene: .
v_gene: TRBV3-1
j_gene: TRBJ1-1
abundance: few
CDR3nt: TGTGCCAGCAGCCAGGGACTCGTAATTTCGTCTGAAGCTTTCTTT
CDR3aa: CASSQGLVISSEAFF

d_gene: TRBD2
v_gene: TRBV28
j_gene: TRBJ2-1
abundance: .
CDR3nt: TGTGCCAGCATAGAGACTAGCTTGGGTGAGCAGTTCTTC
CDR3aa: CASIETSLGEQFF

d_gene: .
v_gene: TRBV6-5
j_gene: TRBJ2-1
abundance: .
CDR3nt: TGTGCCAGCAGGACGGGGCAGAAGAAGCAGTTCTTC
CDR3aa: CASRTGQKKQFF

d_gene: TRBD1
v_gene: TRBV15
j_gene: TRBJ2-1
abundance: .
CDR3nt: TGTGCCACCGCAATCACCCCGTCAGGGGGCAATGAGCAGTTCTTC
CDR3aa: CATAITPSGGNEQFF

d_gene: .
v_gene: TRBV7-6
j_gene: TRBJ2-7
abundance: .
CDR3nt: TGTGCCAGCAGCTTAGCGGGCGGGGGCCGCTACGAGCAGTACTTC
CDR3aa: CASSLAGGGRYEQYF

d_gene: TRBD1
v_gene: TRBV4-1
j_gene: TRBJ1-5
abundance: .
CDR3nt: TGCGCCAGCAGCCATGTTGACAGGGGTAGCAATCAGCCCCAGCATTTT
CDR3aa: CASSHVDRGSNQPQHF

d_gene: TRBD2
v_gene: TRBV7-2
j_gene: TRBJ2-3
abundance: many
CDR3nt: TGTGCCAGCAGCTTAGCTCTAGCGGGAGGGGCAGATACGCAGTATTTT
CDR3aa: CASSLALAGGADTQYF

d_gene: .
v_gene: TRBV18
j_gene: TRBJ1-5
abundance: .
CDR3nt: TGTGCCAGCTCACCACCAGGGCTGAGCAATCAGCCCCAGCATTTT
CDR3aa: CASSPPGLSNQPQHF

d_gene: .
v_gene: TRBV5-5
j_gene: TRBJ1-2
abundance: .
CDR3nt: TGTGCCAGCAGCCCTGGGGGCGGAGGGCACTATGGCTACACCTTC
CDR3aa: CASSPGGGGHYGYTF

d_gene: .
v_gene: TRBV5-1
j_gene: TRBJ2-7
abundance: few
CDR3nt: TGCGCCAGCAGCTTGTACAGGGCGGAGGACGAGCAGTACTTC
CDR3aa: CASSLYRAEDEQYF

d_gene: .
v_gene: TRBV12-3/TRBV12-4
j_gene: TRBJ2-1
abundance: .
CDR3nt: TGTGCCAGCACCCCCAACCACAATGAGCAGTTCTTC
CDR3aa: CASTPNHNEQFF

d_gene: TRBD2
v_gene: TRBV7-9
j_gene: TRBJ2-2
abundance: few
CDR3nt: TGTGCCAGCAGACTCAGGACTAGCGGGGGGCTTACCACCGGGGAGCTGTTTTTT
CDR3aa: CASRLRTSGGLTTGELFF

d_gene: TRBD1
v_gene: TRBV7-6
j_gene: TRBJ2-7
abundance: many
CDR3nt: TGTGCCAGCAGCTTCGGGACAGCCTACGAGCAGTACTTC
CDR3aa: CASSFGTAYEQYF

d_gene: .
v_gene: TRBV7-9
j_gene: TRBJ2-7
abundance: .
CDR3nt: TGTGCCAGCAGCCCCCACCCCGGGGCCTACGAGCAGTACTTC
CDR3aa: CASSPHPGAYEQYF

d_gene: .
v_gene: TRBV11-3
j_gene: TRBJ1-6
abundance: few
CDR3nt: TGTGCCAGCGCCTCGGGGGGGGAGAATTCACCCCTCCACTTT
CDR3aa: CASASGGENSPLHF

d_gene: .
v_gene: TRBV29-1
j_gene: TRBJ2-3
abundance: .
CDR3nt: TGCAGCGTGGCCTACAGCACAGATACGCAGTATTTT
CDR3aa: CSVAYSTDTQYF

d_gene: .
v_gene: TRBV19
j_gene: TRBJ1-2
abundance: few
CDR3nt: TGTGCCAGTAGTATGCGACAGTATGGCTACACCTTC
CDR3aa: CASSMRQYGYTF

d_gene: TRBD1
v_gene: TRBV6-5
j_gene: TRBJ1-1
abundance: .
CDR3nt: TGTGCCAGCAGTCGGATAACAGGGGGATCCACTGAAGCTTTCTTT
CDR3aa: CASSRITGGSTEAFF

d_gene: .
v_gene: TRBV6-5
j_gene: TRBJ2-1
abundance: .
CDR3nt: TGTGCCAGCACCCGACCCGGGTCTTACAATGAGCAGTTCTTC
CDR3aa: CASTRPGSYNEQFF

d_gene: .
v_gene: TRBV2
j_gene: TRBJ1-5
abundance: .
CDR3nt: TGTGCCAGCAGTAGCAGGGTTGGCAATCAGCCCCAGCATTTT
CDR3aa: CASSSRVGNQPQHF

d_gene: .
v_gene: TRBV24-1
j_gene: TRBJ2-7
abundance: .
CDR3nt: TGTGCCACCAGTGACTCAGGTTACGGGGAGCAGTACTTC
CDR3aa: CATSDSGYGEQYF

d_gene: TRBD1
v_gene: TRBV30
j_gene: TRBJ1-2
abundance: few
CDR3nt: TGTGCCTGGCCAGGGGGTGATGGCTACACCTTC
CDR3aa: CAWPGGDGYTF

d_gene: .
v_gene: TRBV5-1
j_gene: TRBJ2-3
abundance: .
CDR3nt: TGCGCCAGCAGCCCCCATTTACAGGGTCCAGATACGCAGTATTTT
CDR3aa: CASSPHLQGPDTQYF

d_gene: .
v_gene: TRBV6-5
j_gene: TRBJ1-4
abundance: .
CDR3nt: TGTGCCAGCAGGGACCTCGGGACACTTAATGAAAAACTGTTTTTT
CDR3aa: CASRDLGTLNEKLFF

d_gene: .
v_gene: TRBV5-1
j_gene: TRBJ1-1
abundance: many
CDR3nt: TGCGCCAGCAGCTTGGTCAGGGAAAACACTGAAGCTTTCTTT
CDR3aa: CASSLVRENTEAFF

d_gene: .
v_gene: TRBV18
j_gene: TRBJ1-1
abundance: .
CDR3nt: TGTGCCAGCTCACGGACGTCCGGCAAAGTCACTGAAGCTTTCTTT
CDR3aa: CASSRTSGKVTEAFF

d_gene: TRBD1
v_gene: TRBV6-1
j_gene: TRBJ1-3
abundance: .
CDR3nt: TGTGCCAGCACCACAGGGGGCTCTGGAAACACCATATATTTT
CDR3aa: CASTTGGSGNTIYF